The rows below give T cell receptor beta chains drawn from one sample of a study of blood T cell repertoires in COVID-19. TCRdb's table, derived via immunoSEQ multiplex PCR, lists solely in-frame clones and lacks some. The table has some 160,000 clones, about four fifths seen once. The sequencing input was peripheral blood. The receptors come from a woman of 80 years or more with acute or convalescent COVID-19. Both conserved end residues are part of each CDR3. A D gene is named only where the DNA matches it firmly. The size field is filled for only some rows; it gives once, few, many or a size class.

abundance,v_gene,j_gene,len,d_gene,CDR3aa,CDR3nt
NA,TRBV19,TRBJ2-7,14,TRBD1,CASSIRDSSYEQYF,TGTGCCAGTAGTATAAGGGACAGCTCCTACGAGCAGTACTTC
NA,TRBV29-1,TRBJ2-5,19,TRBD2,CSVTAVPGLAGGRLETQYF,TGCAGCGTGACCGCGGTGCCGGGACTAGCGGGAGGGCGGTTAGAGACCCAGTACTTC
NA,TRBV10-3,TRBJ1-3,13,NA,CAIRATGGNTIYF,TGTGCCATCAGGGCCACGGGAGGAAACACCATATATTTT
NA,TRBV6-6,TRBJ2-4,14,TRBD1,CASSYSQGANIQYF,TGTGCCAGCAGTTACTCGCAGGGGGCAAACATTCAGTACTTC
NA,TRBV7-8,TRBJ2-2,16,TRBD2,CASILWDGTRTGELFF,TGTGCCAGCATCCTCTGGGACGGGACTAGAACCGGGGAGCTGTTTTTT
few,TRBV18,TRBJ2-1,16,TRBD1,CASSPPGQSSYNEQFF,TGTGCCAGCTCACCACCGGGACAGAGCTCCTACAATGAGCAGTTCTTC
NA,TRBV19,TRBJ2-5,15,NA,CASSYGGGVGETQYF,TGTGCCAGTAGTTACGGAGGGGGCGTCGGAGAGACCCAGTACTTC
NA,TRBV3-1/TRBV3-2,TRBJ2-2,16,TRBD2,CASSPPASGNTGELFF,TGTGCCAGCAGCCCCCCGGCTAGCGGGAACACCGGGGAGCTGTTTTTT
NA,TRBV24-1,TRBJ1-5,15,NA,CATSDSRVSNQPQHF,TGTGCCACCAGTGATTCCAGGGTCAGCAATCAGCCCCAGCATTTT
once,TRBV24-1,TRBJ2-2,13,NA,CATSPSNLGELFF,TGTGCCACTTCACCTAGTAACCTCGGGGAGCTGTTTTTT
NA,TRBV6-5,TRBJ2-7,15,TRBD2,CASNPGLAGYDEQYF,TGTGCCAGCAACCCCGGACTAGCGGGGTATGACGAGCAGTACTTC
NA,TRBV11-2,TRBJ2-7,13,TRBD2,CASSLVQRGEQYF,TGTGCCAGCAGCTTAGTCCAGCGGGGTGAGCAGTACTTC
NA,TRBV10-3,TRBJ2-7,18,NA,CAISESTVNRPNSYEQYF,TGTGCCATCAGTGAGTCCACAGTGAACCGACCCAATTCCTACGAGCAGTACTTC
NA,TRBV12-5,TRBJ2-2,17,TRBD1,CASGLVAGGIDTGELFF,TGTGCTAGTGGTTTGGTGGCAGGGGGCATCGACACCGGGGAGCTGTTTTTT
NA,TRBV18,TRBJ2-7,14,TRBD1,CASRPGRGINEQYF,TGTGCCAGCCGTCCGGGCAGGGGGATCAACGAGCAGTACTTC
NA,TRBV19,TRBJ2-5,15,NA,CASSIRPTGSETQYF,TGTGCCAGTAGTATTCGGCCGACAGGAAGCGAGACCCAGTACTTC
NA,TRBV5-6,TRBJ1-2,14,TRBD1,CASSLRGQAWGYTF,TGTGCCAGCAGCTTGCGCGGACAGGCGTGGGGCTACACCTTC
NA,TRBV28,TRBJ1-1,15,TRBD1,CASRHTDRANTEAFF,TGTGCCAGCAGACACACGGACAGGGCGAACACTGAAGCTTTCTTT
NA,TRBV19,TRBJ1-6,15,TRBD1,CASSKQGSLGSPLHF,TGTGCCAGTAGTAAACAGGGGTCCCTAGGTTCACCCCTCCACTTT
NA,TRBV30,TRBJ1-5,12,NA,CAWRTGNRPQHF,TGTGCCTGGAGAACAGGGAATCGACCCCAGCATTTT
NA,TRBV28,TRBJ2-3,16,TRBD1,CASSLSGTGNTDTQYF,TGTGCCAGCAGTTTGTCCGGGACAGGAAACACAGATACGCAGTATTTT
NA,TRBV24-1,TRBJ1-5,12,NA,CATSALNQPQHF,TGTGCCACCAGTGCCCTGAATCAGCCCCAGCATTTT
NA,TRBV30,TRBJ2-5,13,NA,CAWSSTTGETQYF,TGTGCCTGGAGTTCAACTACGGGGGAGACCCAGTACTTC